The present entry profiles one TCR beta chain with its context. Assay: immunoSEQ multiplex PCR; the TCRdb copy retains only in-frame clones and omits some. The sample lists hundreds of thousands of clones, 86% occurring once. The germline V and J ends were trimmed by 5 bases and 0 bases, with 14 bases remaining between them. CDR1 is LNHDA, CDR2 SQIVND, per germline (reference sequence). The CDR3 spans 16 residues. Participants were aged about 18 to 89 years from around 25 US areas. This sample was taken from a study of blood T cell repertoires in COVID-19. Study-wide background: COVID-19 samples collected from the United States, Italy and Spain covered acute and convalescent phases.

This chain joins TRBV19 and TRBJ2-1; perhaps TRBD2 as D (5 bases). This receptor was obtained from a middle-aged woman with acute COVID-19. Sequencing was carried out using PBMCs or T cells enriched from blood (not recorded which). This CDR3 reads CASSYRAARSYNEQFF. DNA for the CDR3: TGTGCCAGTAGTTACCGAGCGGCTCGCTCCTACAATGAGCAGTTCTTC.